The next 25 T cell receptor beta chains were all read from a single sample in a study of early T cells in non-severe SARS-CoV-2 infection. TCRdb itself ran the 5' RACE reads through MiXCR, one entry per CDR3 protein. The data show roughly 58,000 distinct CDR3 sequences, around 12% seen once. The sequencing sample was made of whole blood. These receptors all come from an adult who was a healthcare worker with PCR-confirmed SARS-CoV-2 infection or an uninfected control (not recorded which).

This clonotype was observed at least ten times. V and J are TRBV29-1 and TRBJ2-1; D is perhaps TRBD1 (5 bases). Between the trimmed V and J ends, which lost 4 bases and 8 bases, there was a span of 18 bases. The CDR3 length is 14 residues. The germline V gene encodes CDR1 SQVTM and CDR2 ANQGSEA. CDR3 loop: CSVVTQGLPDEQFF. The CDR3 DNA is TGCAGCGTTGTAACCCAGGGCCTTCCAGATGAGCAGTTCTTC.

This clonotype was counted many times. V gene TRBV6-4 combines with J gene TRBJ2-3, with 10 positions matching TRBD2. With 5 bases clipped from V and 4 bases from J, the junction kept 3 bases outside the gene matches. Germline V gene data show CDR1 as MRHNA and CDR2 as SNTAGT. This CDR3 comprises 14 residues. DNA of the CDR3: TGTGCCAGCAGTAGCGGGGGGGCCTCAGATACGCAGTATTTT. Translation: CASSSGGASDTQYF.

This clonotype was observed a handful of times. This rearrangement joins TRBV7-9 to TRBJ2-7; a possible D gene is TRBD2 (6 bases). Germline V CDR1 and CDR2: SEHNR, FQNEAQ (reference sequence). The CDR3 spans 15 residues. V was trimmed by 1 base and J by 3 bases, leaving 13 bases between them. This CDR3 is CASSLGAGLLYEQYF. The CDR3 coding sequence is TGTGCCAGCAGCTTAGGTGCAGGACTACTCTACGAGCAGTACTTC.

This clonotype was observed a few times. The chain recombines TRBV7-8 with TRBJ2-4; 11 bases are a match to TRBD2. Looked up from germline, CDR1 is SGHVS and CDR2 is FQNEAQ. The CDR3 is 18 amino acids. J gave up 0 bases and V 5 bases, and 9 bases lay outside the gene matches. As DNA, the CDR3 is TGTGCCAGCAGCCGCACTAGACTAGCGGGGTTAGCCAAAAACATTCAGTACTTC. This sequence encodes CASSRTRLAGLAKNIQYF.

This clonotype appeared many times. The V and J genes are TRBV7-6 and TRBJ1-2; D is unclear. The CDR3 is 16 residues long. The germline CDR1 and CDR2 sequences are SGHVS and FNYEAQ. The germline V and J ends were trimmed by 1 base and 0 bases, with 12 bases remaining between them. The CDR3 DNA reads TGTGCCAGCAGCTTAGAAGCAGGAAGACCTAACTATGGCTACACCTTC. This codes for CASSLEAGRPNYGYTF.

The rearrangement uses TRBV19 and TRBJ2-1, with 7 bases lining up with TRBD2. The length of the CDR3 is 16 residues. The V segment lost 4 bases and the J segment 5 bases; nucleotides outside the gene matches: 11. The germline CDR1 and CDR2 sequences are LNHDA and SQIVND (reference sequence). The DNA for the CDR3 is TGTGCCAGTAGTACCCCATATGGGGGGGGGAACAATGAGCAGTTCTTC. Protein product: CASSTPYGGGNNEQFF. The full variable domain, its missing parts supplied by reference TRBV19 and TRBJ2-1, is DGGITQSPKYLFRKEGQNVTLSCEQNLNHDAMYWYRQDPGQGLRLIYYSQIVNDFQKGDIAEGYSVSREKKESFPLTVTSAQKNPTAFYLCASSTPYGGGNNEQFFGPGTRLTVL.

V usage is TRBV5-1 and J usage is TRBJ2-7; D is unresolved. Germline V CDR1 and CDR2: SGHRS, YFSETQ. V was cut by 1 base and J by 5 bases, with 13 bases left in between. This CDR3 comprises 14 residues. The CDR3 region is CASSLPSVGNEQYF. In DNA form, the CDR3 reads TGCGCCAGCAGCTTGCCCAGCGTAGGCAACGAGCAGTACTTC.

This clonotype was found many times. J is TRBJ1-1 and V is TRBV12-3 or TRBV12-4; D perhaps matches TRBD1 (6 bases). V gave up 5 bases and J gave up 1 base, with 8 bases separating them. CDR3 length: 13 amino acids. The CDR3 DNA reads TGTGCCAGCAGTCAGGGGCCGAACACTGAAGCTTTCTTT. As protein: CASSQGPNTEAFF.

The CDR3 region is CSVRRNGYTF. DNA of the CDR3: TGCAGCGTTCGACGGAATGGCTACACCTTC. J is TRBJ1-2 and V is TRBV29-1; D gene uncertain. Germline assignment: CDR1 SQVTM and CDR2 ANQGSEA. This CDR3 has 10 amino acids. V lost 5 bases to trimming and J lost 6 bases, with 7 bases between them.

This chain links TRBV12-3 or TRBV12-4 with TRBJ2-3; D unclear. V shed 3 bases and J shed 0 bases, with 10 bases lying between them. The CDR3 is made up of 15 amino acids. CDR3 DNA: TGTGCCAGCAGTTTCGGCGGCTCTAGCACAGATACGCAGTATTTT. It specifies CASSFGGSSTDTQYF.

This clonotype was counted only a few times. The chain couples TRBV7-2 to TRBJ1-1; 10 bases agree with TRBD1. CDR3 length: 15 residues. The V segment lost 1 base and the J segment 5 bases; nucleotides outside the gene matches: 4. Germline V lookup: CDR1 SGHTA, CDR2 FQGNSA. CDR3 sequence (DNA): TGTGCCAGCAGCTTAGTGGGACAGGGGCAAACTGAAGCTTTCTTT. As protein: CASSLVGQGQTEAFF. Full variable domain (missing parts from reference TRBV7-2 and TRBJ1-1): GAGVSQSPSNKVTEKGKDVELRCDPISGHTALYWYRQSLGQGLEFLIYFQGNSAPDKSGLPSDRFSAERTGGSVSTLTIQRTQQEDSAVYLCASSLVGQGQTEAFFGQGTRLTVV.

The chain uses TRBV12-3 or TRBV12-4 and TRBJ1-2; TRBD1 matches 7 bases. The ends lost 4 bases at V and 4 bases at J; junction bases unmatched: 0. The CDR3 contains 12 residues. Here the CDR3 reads CASSSGGYGYTF. As DNA, the CDR3 is TGTGCCAGCAGTTCAGGGGGCTATGGCTACACCTTC.

This clonotype turned up a few times. V usage is TRBV12-3 or TRBV12-4 and J usage is TRBJ1-2; D is possibly TRBD1 (6 bases). This CDR3 region has 18 residues. V shed 3 bases and J shed 3 bases, with 23 bases lying between them. The CDR3 loop is CASSLALGGRVVDYGYTF. The CDR3 coding sequence is TGTGCCAGCAGTTTGGCTCTCGGGGGGCGCGTCGTCGACTATGGCTACACCTTC.

The chain joins TRBV20-1 to TRBJ2-7; no clear D. CDR3 length equals 17 residues. In germline, CDR1 is DFQATT, CDR2 SNEGSKA (reference sequence). V lost 3 bases, J lost 6 bases, and 27 bases lay in between. CDR3 amino acids: CSARPPRFASSRSEQYF. DNA of the CDR3: TGCAGTGCTAGGCCCCCCCGTTTTGCTTCGTCGCGTAGCGAGCAGTACTTC.

The chain recombines TRBV11-2 with TRBJ1-4; D is uncertain. In germline, CDR1 is SGHAT, CDR2 FQNNGV. The CDR3 is made up of 15 amino acids. V lost 3 bases, J lost 7 bases, and 15 bases lay in between. The CDR3 DNA reads as TGTGCCAGCAGCTTTCAATCCACCCGGGGTGAAAAACTGTTTTTT. Protein: CASSFQSTRGEKLFF.

This clonotype was seen a handful of times. V is TRBV3-1 and J is TRBJ1-1; D is ambiguous. From germline, CDR1 is LGHDT and CDR2 YNNKEL (reference sequence). The CDR3 spans 15 residues. V was pared by 5 bases and J by 6 bases, with 19 bases between. The CDR3 loop is CASSGTLDGHAEAFF. The CDR3 DNA follows: TGTGCCAGCAGCGGTACCCTGGACGGGCACGCTGAAGCTTTCTTT.

This clonotype was observed many times. The chain joins TRBV28 to TRBJ2-7; 8 bases align to TRBD1. The CDR3 extends over 15 amino acids. V trimming: 2 bases; J trimming: 2 bases; junction bases outside the gene matches: 5. In germline, CDR1 is MDHEN, CDR2 SYDVKM. As DNA, the CDR3 is TGTGCCAGCAGTTTAGCGGCAGGGGGCCCCTACGAGCAGTACTTC. As protein: CASSLAAGGPYEQYF.

The rearrangement uses TRBV5-6 and TRBJ1-6, with D unresolved. V was shortened by 4 bases and J by 7 bases, with 15 bases between the two germline ends. Germline V gene lookup returns CDR1 SGHDT and CDR2 YYEEEE. The CDR3 is 15 residues long. The CDR3 DNA reads as TGTGCCAGCAGCCATCTCCGGGTGGTCAATTCACCCCTCCACTTT. Translation: CASSHLRVVNSPLHF.

This clonotype was seen at least ten times. The gene calls are TRBV18 and TRBJ1-6; tentatively, D is TRBD1 (6 bases). Trimming shortened V by 3 bases and J by 0 bases, and 12 bases separated the two germline ends. Per germline, CDR1 KGHSH and CDR2 LQKENI. The CDR3 covers 17 residues. In DNA, the CDR3 is TGTGCCAGCTCACCCAGGACAGCAAGCTCCTATAATTCACCCCTCCACTTT. It is translated as CASSPRTASSYNSPLHF.

The gene calls are TRBV27 and TRBJ1-6, with 7 bases matching TRBD1. Germline CDR1 and CDR2: MNHEY and SMNVEV (reference sequence). Trimming took 6 bases from V and 8 from J; bases not matched to a gene: 13. The CDR3 consists of 16 residues. The CDR3: CASRETGTAVYSPLHF. The CDR3 DNA follows: TGTGCCAGCAGAGAGACCGGGACAGCAGTATATTCACCCCTCCACTTT.

This clonotype was recorded a few times. The chain combines TRBV12-5 with TRBJ2-3; the D is unclear. V dropped 2 bases and J dropped 8 bases, with 14 bases sitting between them. Germline-derived CDR1 and CDR2 are LGHNT and FRNRAP. The CDR3 is 14 amino acids. DNA for the CDR3: TGTGCTAGTGGTTTGTCCGGCGCGATCGGTACGCAGTATTTT. Encoded protein: CASGLSGAIGTQYF.

This clonotype was seen ten or more times. The CDR3 loop reads CAWNGGGRGEAFF. In DNA form, the CDR3 reads TGTGCCTGGAACGGGGGTGGACGGGGCGAAGCTTTCTTT. The chain employs TRBV30 and TRBJ1-1; possible D gene TRBD1, 5 bases. Germline CDR1 reads GTSNPN; CDR2 reads SVGIG (reference sequence). This CDR3 spans 13 amino acids. Trimming removed 4 bases from V and 8 bases from J, with 17 bases in between.

This clonotype was seen repeatedly, ten times or more. The chain links TRBV6-1 to TRBJ1-2; D call uncertain. The V gene's germline CDR1 is MNHNS and CDR2 SASEGT. This CDR3 region has 16 residues. V was trimmed by 7 bases and J by 6 bases, leaving 24 bases between them. CDR3 protein: CASTLAGPRSEDGYTF. Here the CDR3 DNA reads TGTGCCAGCACCTTGGCAGGCCCCAGGAGTGAGGATGGCTACACCTTC.

V is TRBV29-1 and J is TRBJ2-1, with a tentative D call TRBD1 (5 bases). V was pared by 6 bases and J by 5 bases, with 11 bases between. Germline V lookup: CDR1 SQVTM, CDR2 ANQGSEA. The CDR3 contains 12 residues. The CDR3 nucleotides are TGCAGCGTGGGCCCAGGGAACAATGAGCAGTTCTTC. This translates into CSVGPGNNEQFF.

Many counts were recorded for this clonotype. In DNA, the CDR3 is TGTGCCAGCAGCTTGGTCGGGAACACAGATACGCAGTATTTT. Amino acids: CASSLVGNTDTQYF. The V gene is TRBV5-5, the J gene TRBJ2-3; perhaps TRBD2 as D (5 bases). The CDR3 runs 14 residues. Looked up from germline, CDR1 is SGHKS and CDR2 is YYEKEE (reference sequence). Between the trimmed V and J ends, which lost 0 bases and 2 bases, there was a span of 7 bases.